Below, 28 T cell receptor beta chains from the same sample are listed, as sequenced in a study of T cells in Graves' hyperthyroidism and ophthalmopathy (dated by TCRdb to 2018 to 2020). Library generation was performed with multiplex PCR. The listed sequencing device is Illumina HiSeq 2000. The TCR beta CDR3 regions were amplified from the RNA transcripts. A first-round RT-PCR of the TCR CDR3 used the HTBI primer set with the Qiagen OneStep RT-PCR kit. TCRdb redid the processing of the public reads, applying fastp at Q25 and MiXCR, and retained in-frame beta chains. Every CDR3 protein is listed once, alongside the most common genes and DNA of its rows. In this sample the table shows 190,000 or so distinct CDR3 sequences, about 18% of which occur a single time. Over 35% of the sample goes to the ten largest clones. The sequencing sample was made of blood. All receptors derive from a man between 40 and 49 years old with Graves' hyperthyroidism.

The chain is built from TRBV19 and TRBJ2-7; D is possibly TRBD1 (5 bases). Germline CDR1 is LNHDA and CDR2 is SQIVND (reference sequence). The V gene lost 1 base and the J gene lost 7 bases, with 11 bases spanning the gap. This CDR3 is 13 amino acids long. The CDR3 sequence: CASSIGRVAEQYF. CDR3 in DNA: TGTGCCAGTAGTATAGGCAGGGTTGCGGAGCAGTACTTC.

This clonotype was detected a few times. V usage is TRBV19 and J usage is TRBJ1-6, with D uncertain. The germline V gene encodes CDR1 LNHDA and CDR2 SQIVND (reference sequence). V was trimmed by 4 bases and J by 10 bases, leaving 17 bases between them. CDR3 length: 15 amino acids. The CDR3 bases are TGTGCCAGTAGTAGAACAACGTTCGGCAGCTCACCCCTCCACTTT. The encoded protein is CASSRTTFGSSPLHF.

There are many counts of this clonotype. The chain employs TRBV2 and TRBJ1-1; D is possibly TRBD1 (5 bases). Trimming removed 8 bases from V and 0 bases from J, with 13 bases in between. The CDR3 contains 14 residues. CDR1 SNHLY and CDR2 FYNNEI come from the germline V gene. The CDR3 reads CASRQGALNTEAFF. Here the CDR3 DNA reads TGTGCCAGCCGGCAAGGGGCCTTGAACACTGAAGCTTTCTTT.

The sample holds a few counts of this clonotype. This chain connects TRBV7-9 to TRBJ1-5, with 11 bases fitting TRBD1. This CDR3 comprises 17 residues. Germline CDR1 reads SEHNR; CDR2 reads FQNEAQ (reference sequence). Trimming removed 4 bases from V and 2 bases from J; junction bases left unmatched: 7. Written as DNA, the CDR3 is TGTGCCAGCAGCTGGGGACAGGGGGTTGGTGGCAATCAGCCCCAGCATTTT. Protein product: CASSWGQGVGGNQPQHF.

This clonotype turned up a few times. The V and J genes are TRBV10-2 and TRBJ1-6; D is unresolved. There are 12 residues in the CDR3. Deletions cut 6 bases from V and 9 bases from J, with 9 bases between. Germline-derived CDR1 and CDR2 are WSHSY and SAAADI. CDR3 amino acids: CASRNLGSPLHF. The DNA of the CDR3 is TGCGCCAGCAGAAATCTTGGTTCACCCCTCCACTTT.

Many counts were recorded for this clonotype. The chain links TRBV7-2 to TRBJ2-1; 13 bases agree with TRBD2. Germline trimming cut 5 bases from V and 5 bases from J; bases unmatched to any gene: 6. CDR1 and CDR2 (germline): SGHTA, FQGNSA. The CDR3 runs to 16 residues. CDR3 in DNA: TGTGCCAGCAGCCCACCCGGACTAGCGGGGGACAATGAGCAGTTCTTC. Protein: CASSPPGLAGDNEQFF.

The sample holds many counts of this clonotype. The chain uses TRBV7-9 and TRBJ1-1, with D uncertain. This CDR3 is built from 14 residues. Trimming shortened V by 1 base and J by 4 bases, and 10 bases separated the two germline ends. The germline gives CDR1 SEHNR, CDR2 FQNEAQ (reference sequence). CDR3 bases: TGTGCCAGCAGCTTAGACCGGGCTAGCACTGAAGCTTTCTTT. It yields the protein CASSLDRASTEAFF.

There are many counts of this clonotype. The chain recombines TRBV28 with TRBJ2-2; no reliable D call. The CDR3 sequence is 14 residues long. Germline CDR1 and CDR2: MDHEN and SYDVKM. The V and J ends lost 2 bases and 0 bases respectively, with 4 bases between them. CDR3: CASSLPPNTGELFF. CDR3 nucleotides: TGTGCCAGCAGTTTACCCCCGAACACCGGGGAGCTGTTTTTT.

The sample holds a few counts of this clonotype. The chain recombines TRBV19 with TRBJ1-2; TRBD1 aligns across 7 bases. The CDR3 loop spans 16 amino acids. Germline CDR1 reads LNHDA; CDR2 reads SQIVND (reference sequence). The J segment lost 4 bases and the V segment lost 4 bases, leaving 12 bases of the junction unmatched. The CDR3 DNA is TGTGCCAGTAGTACACGACAGGGTACGGGGCTCTATGGCTACACCTTC. This codes for CASSTRQGTGLYGYTF.

This clonotype was seen at least ten times. The V call is TRBV12-3 or TRBV12-4, the J call TRBJ1-1; 7 positions match TRBD1. The CDR3 extends over 12 amino acids. V shed 0 bases and J 13 bases; nucleotides not matched to a gene: 5. In nucleotides, the CDR3 is TGTGCCAGCAGTTTAGCCGGGACAGAGATTTTCTTT. Amino acids: CASSLAGTEIFF.

This clonotype was seen many times. The rearrangement joins TRBV24-1 to TRBJ2-2, with unresolved D. This CDR3 is 16 amino acids long. Germline V CDR1 and CDR2: KGHDR, SFDVKD. Trimming took 0 bases from V and 5 from J, leaving 12 bases between them. CDR3 in amino acids: CATSDLWAGGTGELFF. CDR3 in DNA: TGTGCCACCAGTGATTTGTGGGCAGGCGGTACCGGGGAGCTGTTTTTT.

The J gene is TRBJ2-3, the V gene TRBV6-1, with 12 bases identical to TRBD2. The CDR3 covers 18 residues. Germline-derived CDR1 and CDR2 are MNHNS and SASEGT. V trimming: 2 bases; J trimming: 5 bases; junction bases outside the gene matches: 11. CDR3: CASSETPSGGAVIDTQYF. Here the CDR3 DNA reads TGTGCCAGCAGTGAAACCCCTAGCGGGGGGGCCGTGATAGATACGCAGTATTTT.

As to this clonotype: Just one base apart from a much larger clone, this may be a read error. The chain recombines TRBV7-2 with TRBJ1-2; 8 nucleotides line up with TRBD1. The germline V gene encodes CDR1 SGHTA and CDR2 FQGNSA. V shed 5 bases, J shed 4 bases, and the junction held 6 bases outside the gene matches. The CDR3 length is 14 residues. For the CDR3, the DNA is TGTGCCAGCAGCGTCGGGACAGGAATCTATGGCTACACCTTC. As protein: CASSVGTGIYGYTF. The whole variable domain, remainder taken from reference TRBV7-2 and TRBJ1-2, is GAGVSQSPSNKVTEKGKDVELRCDPISGHTALYWYRQSLGQGLEFLIYFQGNSAPDKSGLPSDRFSAERTGGSVSTLTIQRTQQEDSAVYLCASSVGTGIYGYTFGSGTRLTVV.

This clonotype was detected ten times or more. The chain joins TRBV29-1 to TRBJ2-7; 9 bases are shared with TRBD1. The germline gives CDR1 SQVTM, CDR2 ANQGSEA. V shed 8 bases, J shed 4 bases, and the junction held 9 bases outside the gene matches. CDR3 length: 13 amino acids. CDR3 in DNA: TGCAGCAGAGGAGGACAGGGGTCGTACGAGCAGTACTTC. It encodes CSRGGQGSYEQYF.

This clonotype was found many times. The rearrangement uses TRBV7-3 and TRBJ1-4, with 10 bases matching TRBD1. The CDR3 covers 14 residues. Germline CDR1 reads SGHTA; CDR2 reads FQGTGA. Germline trimming cut 5 bases from V and 6 bases from J; bases unmatched to any gene: 3. CDR3: CASSVTGGYEKLFF. For the CDR3, the DNA is TGTGCCAGCAGCGTGACAGGGGGCTATGAAAAACTGTTTTTT.

The table lists this clonotype with a few counts. This sequence may be a read error, since a much larger clone differs from it by one base. The chain carries TRBV2 and TRBJ2-5; weak D call: TRBD2 (6 bases). The V gene's germline CDR1 is SNHLY and CDR2 FYNNEI. The length of the CDR3 is 14 residues. CDR3 protein: CASSGGREAGTRYF. CDR3 DNA sequence: TGTGCCAGCAGCGGCGGCAGGGAGGCCGGGACCCGGTACTTC.

This clonotype was counted many times. The V call is TRBV2, the J call TRBJ1-1; 9 nucleotides match TRBD1. The CDR3 loop spans 13 amino acids. V lost 6 bases to trimming and J lost 2 bases; unmatched junction nucleotides: 1. The germline V gene has CDR1 SNHLY and CDR2 FYNNEI. The CDR3 sequence: CASRGQGNTEAFF. The CDR3 nucleotides read TGTGCCAGCAGGGGACAGGGAAACACTGAAGCTTTCTTT.

Only a few counts were recorded for this clonotype. The chain employs TRBV4-1 and TRBJ2-5, with 7 positions matching TRBD1. The V and J ends lost 3 bases and 3 bases, in that order; junction bases with no gene match: 4. Per germline, CDR1 MGHRA and CDR2 YSYEKL. CDR3 size: 14 residues. In DNA, the CDR3 is TGCGCCAGCAGCCAGGCTGGGACAGAAGAGACCCAGTACTTC. Amino acid sequence: CASSQAGTEETQYF.

Regarding this clonotype: A junction end diverges from the germline sequence, so it may reflect a read error. The V call is TRBV7-7, the J call TRBJ2-7, with D unresolved. Looked up from germline, CDR1 is SSHAT and CDR2 is FNYEAQ (reference sequence). The CDR3 is made up of 14 amino acids. The CDR3 DNA sequence: TGTGCTAGCAGCTTAAGTCAGAGCTCCTACGAGCAGTACTTC. Translating it yields CASSLSQSSYEQYF.

Ten or more counts support this clonotype. This sequence joins TRBV6-2 or TRBV6-3 and TRBJ2-5; 8 bases line up with TRBD1. This CDR3 has 15 residues. V was clipped by 7 bases and J by 4 bases; unmatched bases: 11. The germline gives CDR1 MNHEY, CDR2 SVGEGT. This CDR3 is CASTPRRGQAETQYF. The CDR3, as DNA: TGTGCCAGCACCCCTCGCAGGGGGCAGGCAGAGACCCAGTACTTC.

V is TRBV6-1 and J is TRBJ2-1; the match to TRBD2 covers 13 bases. Germline CDR1 MNHNS, CDR2 SASEGT. This CDR3 contains 19 residues. V lost 5 bases to trimming and J lost 0 bases; unmatched junction nucleotides: 10. The DNA for the CDR3 is TGTGCCAGCAGTCCCCCTGTCAGGACTAGCGGGAGCTCCTACAATGAGCAGTTCTTC. Its translation is CASSPPVRTSGSSYNEQFF.

This clonotype was counted a few times. V usage is TRBV5-1 and J usage is TRBJ1-4, with TRBD1 matching over 8 bases. The CDR3 has 15 amino acids. The germline gives CDR1 SGHRS, CDR2 YFSETQ. J lost 4 bases, V lost 3 bases, and 5 bases had no gene match. In DNA form, the CDR3 reads TGCGCCAGCAGCTCTACAGGGGGGGATAATGAAAAACTGTTTTTT. Its translation is CASSSTGGDNEKLFF.

This clonotype was detected many times. The gene calls are TRBV5-1 and TRBJ2-7; D is possibly TRBD1 (7 bases). The germline V gene has CDR1 SGHRS and CDR2 YFSETQ. The CDR3 is 15 amino acids. The ends were cut back, 2 bases at V and 2 bases at J, with 14 bases in the middle. CDR3 sequence (DNA): TGCGCCAGCAGCTTCACCGGCGGGACAGCCTACGAGCAGTACTTC. Its translation: CASSFTGGTAYEQYF.

This clonotype was recorded once. J is TRBJ2-7 and V is TRBV7-2; 11 positions agree with TRBD1. Germline assignment: CDR1 SGHTA and CDR2 FQGNSA. V lost 5 bases to trimming and J lost 6 bases; unmatched junction nucleotides: 6. The CDR3 spans 14 residues. The CDR3 loop is CASSISGTGGEQYF. CDR3 sequence (DNA): TGTGCCAGCAGCATATCCGGGACAGGGGGCGAGCAGTACTTC.

This clonotype has just a few counts. V usage is TRBV14 and J usage is TRBJ2-7; 8 bases fit TRBD1. Germline-derived CDR1 and CDR2 are SGHDN and FVKESK. J was trimmed by 5 bases and V by 5 bases; bases with no gene match: 8. The CDR3 is made up of 14 amino acids. CDR3 loop: CASSNRGLNHEQYF. The CDR3 nucleotides read TGTGCCAGCAGCAACAGGGGGTTAAACCACGAGCAGTACTTC.

There are many counts of this clonotype. The CDR3 sequence: CASSTDRGEKLFF. The CDR3 DNA follows: TGTGCCAGTAGTACCGACAGAGGGGAAAAACTGTTTTTT. The V gene is TRBV19, the J gene TRBJ1-4; the D gene is possibly TRBD1 (5 bases). The length of the CDR3 is 13 residues. Per the germline V gene, CDR1 is LNHDA and CDR2 is SQIVND (reference sequence). The V and J ends lost 4 bases and 8 bases respectively, with 11 bases between them.

The chain combines TRBV6-2 or TRBV6-3 with TRBJ2-2; D gene unclear. The germline gives CDR1 MNHEY, CDR2 SVGEGT. The CDR3 spans 15 residues. CDR3 protein: CASRSYEENTGELFF. In DNA form, the CDR3 reads TGTGCTTCGAGAAGCTATGAGGAGAACACCGGGGAGCTGTTTTTT.

The CDR3 loop is CASSGTTTYEQYF. The CDR3 DNA is TGCGCCAGCAGTGGAACTACTACCTACGAGCAGTACTTC. V and J are TRBV10-1 and TRBJ2-7; D is unresolved. The CDR3 loop spans 13 amino acids. V was trimmed by 4 bases and J by 2 bases, leaving 9 bases between them. Looked up from germline, CDR1 is WNHNN and CDR2 is SYGVQD (reference sequence).